This is a list of T cell receptor beta chains from one sample in a study of shared clonotypes between healthy human individuals. The method was immunoSEQ multiplex PCR; TCRdb's version includes in-frame clones alone and lacks a portion of them. The table lists some 740,000 clones, around 92% of them singletons. Source material: naive CD8+ T cells sorted from blood. Receptors originate from a man aged 25 to 40 in good health. The CDR3 runs from the conserved cysteine through the conserved F or W. A D gene is named only where the DNA matches it firmly. A clone size is listed for some rows: how often the clone was seen (once, few, many), or a class if it is expanded.

j_gene: TRBJ2-2
abundance: -
v_gene: TRBV19
d_gene: -
CDR3aa: CASSTSSWQGPGELFF
CDR3nt: TGTGCCAGTAGTACCTCCTCGTGGCAGGGGCCCGGGGAGCTGTTTTTT

j_gene: TRBJ2-1
abundance: once
v_gene: TRBV7-9
d_gene: -
CDR3aa: CASSLVAPSRVEQFF
CDR3nt: TGTGCCAGCAGCTTAGTTGCCCCCAGCCGGGTCGAGCAGTTCTTC

j_gene: TRBJ1-1
abundance: -
v_gene: TRBV29-1
d_gene: -
CDR3aa: CSVYPAGRRFTEAFF
CDR3nt: TGCAGCGTGTACCCGGCTGGCAGAAGGTTCACTGAAGCTTTCTTT

j_gene: TRBJ1-2
abundance: -
v_gene: TRBV28
d_gene: -
CDR3aa: CASSILGQLLNYGYTF
CDR3nt: TGTGCCAGCAGTATCCTCGGACAGCTATTAAACTATGGCTACACCTTC

j_gene: TRBJ2-3
abundance: -
v_gene: TRBV7-2
d_gene: TRBD2
CDR3aa: CASSLMKLAGGPTDTQYF
CDR3nt: TGTGCCAGCAGCTTAATGAAACTAGCGGGAGGGCCGACCGATACGCAGTATTTT

j_gene: TRBJ2-7
abundance: -
v_gene: TRBV7-8
d_gene: -
CDR3aa: CASGAGDVYEQYF
CDR3nt: TGTGCCAGCGGGGCCGGGGACGTCTACGAGCAGTACTTC

j_gene: TRBJ1-3
abundance: -
v_gene: TRBV7-2
d_gene: -
CDR3aa: CASSLAGNTIYF
CDR3nt: TGTGCCAGCAGCTTAGCCGGGAACACCATATATTTT

j_gene: TRBJ1-2
abundance: -
v_gene: TRBV4-1
d_gene: -
CDR3aa: CASSQDPLTNYGYTF
CDR3nt: TGCGCCAGCAGCCAAGATCCCTTGACTAACTATGGCTACACCTTC

j_gene: TRBJ2-1
abundance: -
v_gene: TRBV5-6
d_gene: TRBD2
CDR3aa: CASSLLAGVEQFF
CDR3nt: TGTGCCAGCAGCTTATTAGCGGGAGTTGAGCAGTTCTTC

j_gene: TRBJ1-5
abundance: -
v_gene: TRBV27
d_gene: -
CDR3aa: CASSSPSRAQPQHF
CDR3nt: TGTGCCAGCAGTTCCCCGTCGAGGGCTCAGCCCCAGCATTTT

j_gene: TRBJ1-4
abundance: -
v_gene: TRBV7-8
d_gene: -
CDR3aa: CASSLVGAAEKLFF
CDR3nt: TGTGCCAGCAGCTTAGTTGGGGCCGCTGAAAAACTGTTTTTT

j_gene: TRBJ1-1
abundance: -
v_gene: TRBV9
d_gene: TRBD1
CDR3aa: CASSPGAGQGRNEAFF
CDR3nt: TGTGCCAGCAGCCCAGGTGCGGGACAGGGGCGAAATGAAGCTTTCTTT

j_gene: TRBJ2-7
abundance: -
v_gene: TRBV13
d_gene: TRBD1
CDR3aa: CASREGQLNSYEQYF
CDR3nt: TGTGCCAGCAGAGAGGGACAGCTAAACTCCTACGAGCAGTACTTC

j_gene: TRBJ2-7
abundance: -
v_gene: TRBV4-2
d_gene: -
CDR3aa: CASSGGSEQYF
CDR3nt: TGTGCCAGCAGCGGGGGGAGCGAGCAGTACTTC

j_gene: TRBJ2-1
abundance: -
v_gene: TRBV27
d_gene: -
CDR3aa: CASGVGGMPNEQFF
CDR3nt: TGTGCCAGTGGGGTTGGGGGTATGCCCAATGAGCAGTTCTTC

j_gene: TRBJ2-2
abundance: -
v_gene: TRBV29-1
d_gene: -
CDR3aa: CSVDGLGIGELFF
CDR3nt: TGCAGCGTTGACGGTCTAGGAATCGGGGAGCTGTTTTTT

j_gene: TRBJ2-1
abundance: -
v_gene: TRBV5-5
d_gene: -
CDR3aa: CASSLLPGDGHYEQFF
CDR3nt: TGTGCCAGCAGCTTGCTACCCGGGGACGGGCACTACGAGCAGTTCTTC

j_gene: TRBJ2-1
abundance: -
v_gene: TRBV7-9
d_gene: -
CDR3aa: CASSPGTYNEQFF
CDR3nt: TGTGCCAGCAGCCCCGGGACTTACAATGAGCAGTTCTTC

j_gene: TRBJ1-1
abundance: once
v_gene: TRBV10-3
d_gene: -
CDR3aa: CAISESRWSEDLNTEAFF
CDR3nt: TGTGCCATCAGTGAGTCGAGGTGGTCGGAGGATTTGAACACTGAAGCTTTCTTT

j_gene: TRBJ2-1
abundance: -
v_gene: TRBV29-1
d_gene: -
CDR3aa: CSVGEERNNEQFF
CDR3nt: TGCAGCGTTGGGGAGGAGCGGAACAATGAGCAGTTCTTC

j_gene: TRBJ1-2
abundance: once
v_gene: TRBV19
d_gene: TRBD1
CDR3aa: CASSNPGQGAYGYTF
CDR3nt: TGTGCCAGTAGCAACCCGGGACAGGGGGCCTATGGCTACACCTTC

j_gene: TRBJ2-7
abundance: -
v_gene: TRBV5-5
d_gene: -
CDR3aa: CASSLVSALEQYF
CDR3nt: TGTGCCAGCAGCTTGGTCAGCGCTTTGGAGCAGTACTTC

j_gene: TRBJ2-7
abundance: -
v_gene: TRBV28
d_gene: -
CDR3aa: CASSFVGSYEQYF
CDR3nt: TGTGCCAGCAGTTTCGTAGGAAGCTACGAGCAGTACTTC

j_gene: TRBJ2-7
abundance: -
v_gene: TRBV6-6
d_gene: -
CDR3aa: CASSYGLGGPDEQYF
CDR3nt: TGTGCCAGCAGTTACGGTTTAGGGGGGCCCGACGAGCAGTACTTC

j_gene: TRBJ2-1
abundance: -
v_gene: TRBV5-1
d_gene: -
CDR3aa: CASSPEFQWDFRTPSYNEQFF
CDR3nt: TGCGCCAGCAGCCCGGAGTTTCAGTGGGACTTCCGAACCCCCTCCTACAATGAGCAGTTCTTC

j_gene: TRBJ2-5
abundance: -
v_gene: TRBV6-6
d_gene: TRBD1
CDR3aa: CASSLGQGETQYF
CDR3nt: TGTGCCAGCAGTCTCGGACAGGGGGAGACCCAGTACTTC

j_gene: TRBJ2-5
abundance: -
v_gene: TRBV28
d_gene: -
CDR3aa: CASSFGLGREETQYF
CDR3nt: TGTGCCAGCAGTTTTGGCCTAGGGCGGGAAGAGACCCAGTACTTC

j_gene: TRBJ1-4
abundance: -
v_gene: TRBV2
d_gene: TRBD1
CDR3aa: CASSPWTGGEKLFF
CDR3nt: TGTGCCAGCAGCCCCTGGACAGGCGGCGAAAAACTGTTTTTT

j_gene: TRBJ2-1
abundance: once
v_gene: TRBV27
d_gene: -
CDR3aa: CASSLSRVAVQFF
CDR3nt: TGTGCCAGCAGTTTATCGAGGGTCGCCGTGCAGTTCTTC

j_gene: TRBJ2-5
abundance: -
v_gene: TRBV30
d_gene: -
CDR3aa: CAWMEGQETQYF
CDR3nt: TGTGCCTGGATGGAGGGCCAAGAGACCCAGTACTTC

j_gene: TRBJ2-6
abundance: many
v_gene: TRBV19
d_gene: TRBD1
CDR3aa: CASSIGDRDDSGANVLTF
CDR3nt: TGTGCCAGTAGTATTGGGGACAGAGACGACTCTGGGGCCAACGTCCTGACTTTC

j_gene: TRBJ2-1
abundance: -
v_gene: TRBV14
d_gene: TRBD2
CDR3aa: CASSPKFIWTSGLQSSYNEQFF
CDR3nt: TGTGCCAGCAGCCCTAAATTCATCTGGACTAGCGGCCTCCAGAGCTCCTACAATGAGCAGTTCTTC

j_gene: TRBJ2-2
abundance: -
v_gene: TRBV7-2
d_gene: TRBD2
CDR3aa: CASSLGYRSGAYPGELFF
CDR3nt: TGTGCCAGCAGCTTAGGATACCGTAGCGGGGCGTACCCCGGGGAGCTGTTTTTT

j_gene: TRBJ2-1
abundance: -
v_gene: TRBV14
d_gene: -
CDR3aa: CASSSGWNEQFF
CDR3nt: TGTGCCAGCAGCTCGGGCTGGAATGAGCAGTTCTTC

j_gene: TRBJ2-5
abundance: -
v_gene: TRBV29-1
d_gene: -
CDR3aa: CSVWANQETQYF
CDR3nt: TGCAGCGTTTGGGCAAACCAAGAGACCCAGTACTTC

j_gene: TRBJ2-2
abundance: -
v_gene: TRBV25-1
d_gene: -
CDR3aa: CASSVAAGELFF
CDR3nt: TGTGCCAGCAGTGTGGCGGCCGGGGAGCTGTTTTTT

j_gene: TRBJ2-2
abundance: -
v_gene: TRBV27
d_gene: TRBD2
CDR3aa: CASSRLAGASGELFF
CDR3nt: TGTGCCAGCAGTAGACTAGCGGGTGCGAGCGGGGAGCTGTTTTTT

j_gene: TRBJ1-1
abundance: -
v_gene: TRBV29-1
d_gene: -
CDR3aa: CSVWRDEAFF
CDR3nt: TGCAGCGTGTGGCGTGATGAAGCTTTCTTT

j_gene: TRBJ2-3
abundance: -
v_gene: TRBV19
d_gene: TRBD2
CDR3aa: CASQLAGGTDTQYF
CDR3nt: TGTGCCAGCCAACTAGCGGGGGGCACAGATACGCAGTATTTT

j_gene: TRBJ1-2
abundance: -
v_gene: TRBV9
d_gene: -
CDR3aa: CASSTRLGYTF
CDR3nt: TGTGCCAGCAGTACGAGACTTGGCTACACCTTC

j_gene: TRBJ2-7
abundance: -
v_gene: TRBV4-2
d_gene: TRBD1
CDR3aa: CASSPDGGDRTGDEQYF
CDR3nt: TGTGCCAGCAGCCCAGATGGGGGGGACCGGACAGGGGACGAGCAGTACTTC

j_gene: TRBJ2-3
abundance: -
v_gene: TRBV11-3
d_gene: -
CDR3aa: CASSVQLDGTDTQYF
CDR3nt: TGTGCCAGCAGCGTCCAGTTGGATGGCACAGATACGCAGTATTTT

j_gene: TRBJ2-1
abundance: -
v_gene: TRBV9
d_gene: -
CDR3aa: CASSPESDPLYNEQFF
CDR3nt: TGTGCCAGCAGCCCAGAATCAGACCCTCTCTACAATGAGCAGTTCTTC